The TCR beta chain described here comes from a study of shared clonotypes between healthy human individuals. When replicate PCRs were run on sorted subsets, they used around 0.2 ug DNA, about 30,000 T cell genomes. Original data processing: Because ImmunoSEQ provided only junction sequences with no quality scores, the filtering differed. Sequenced by immunoSEQ multiplex PCR; TCRdb stores in-frame clones only, minus some. Clone size and V and J calls were adopted from that table, with D and trimming inferred from the DNA. The sample shows roughly 2.2 million clones, more than 80% of them seen only once. Note on this clone: Other DNA sequences in this sample translate to the same CDR3.

The CDR3 contains 15 residues. Germline values: CDR1 MNHEY, CDR2 SMNVEV (reference sequence). V lost 4 bases and J 0 bases, leaving 7 bases between the germline ends. The rearrangement joins TRBV27 to TRBJ2-6; D is uncertain. This clonotype was obtained from a man younger than 30 in good health. Some clones in this sample may be carry-over from other donors' samples. The specimen sequenced was naive CD4+ T cells from PBMCs. Subset reported: CD45RA+ positively selected. CDR3 protein: CASSSLSSGANVLTF. CDR3 nucleotides: TGTGCCAGCAGTTCACTGAGCTCTGGGGCCAACGTCCTGACTTTC.